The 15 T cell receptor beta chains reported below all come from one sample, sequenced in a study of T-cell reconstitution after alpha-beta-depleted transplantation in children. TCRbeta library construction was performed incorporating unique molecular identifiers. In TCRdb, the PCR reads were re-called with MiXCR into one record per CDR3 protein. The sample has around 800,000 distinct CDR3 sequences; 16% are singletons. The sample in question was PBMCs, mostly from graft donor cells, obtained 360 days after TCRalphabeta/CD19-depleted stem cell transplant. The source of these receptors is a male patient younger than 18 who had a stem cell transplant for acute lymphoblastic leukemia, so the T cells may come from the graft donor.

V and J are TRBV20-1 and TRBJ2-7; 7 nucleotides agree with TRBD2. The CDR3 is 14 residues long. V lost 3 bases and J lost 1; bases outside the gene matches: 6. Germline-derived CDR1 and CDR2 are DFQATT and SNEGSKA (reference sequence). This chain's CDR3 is CSARLGRGSYEQYF. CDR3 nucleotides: TGCAGTGCTAGGCTCGGGCGGGGGTCCTACGAGCAGTACTTC.

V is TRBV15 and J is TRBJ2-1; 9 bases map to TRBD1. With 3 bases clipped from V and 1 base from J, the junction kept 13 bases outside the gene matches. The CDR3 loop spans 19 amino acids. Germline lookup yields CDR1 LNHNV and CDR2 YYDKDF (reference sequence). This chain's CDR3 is CATSRPGTGKSRSYNEQFF. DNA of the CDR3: TGTGCCACCAGCAGGCCCGGGACAGGGAAATCCCGTTCCTACAATGAGCAGTTCTTC.

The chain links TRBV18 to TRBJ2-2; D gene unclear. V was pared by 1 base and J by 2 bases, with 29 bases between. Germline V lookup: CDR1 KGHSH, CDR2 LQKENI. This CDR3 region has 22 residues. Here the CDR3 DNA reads TGTGCCAGCTCACCACTCGTTCCCCTAACCCGGACCTCCGCTGCCAACACCGGGGAGCTGTTTTTT. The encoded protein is CASSPLVPLTRTSAANTGELFF.

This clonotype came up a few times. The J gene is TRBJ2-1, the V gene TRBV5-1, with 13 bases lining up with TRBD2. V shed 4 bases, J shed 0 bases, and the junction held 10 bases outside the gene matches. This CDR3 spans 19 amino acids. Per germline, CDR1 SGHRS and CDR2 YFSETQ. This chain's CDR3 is CASSLRTSGSIPSYNEQFF. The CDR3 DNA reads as TGCGCCAGCAGCCTTCGGACTAGCGGGAGTATCCCCTCCTACAATGAGCAGTTCTTC.

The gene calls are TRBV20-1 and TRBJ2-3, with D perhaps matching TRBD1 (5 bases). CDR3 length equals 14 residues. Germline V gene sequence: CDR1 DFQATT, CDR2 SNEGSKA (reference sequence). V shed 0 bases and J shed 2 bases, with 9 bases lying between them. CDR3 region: CSARDPRATDTQYF. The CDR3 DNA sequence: TGCAGTGCTAGAGATCCCAGGGCCACAGATACGCAGTATTTT.

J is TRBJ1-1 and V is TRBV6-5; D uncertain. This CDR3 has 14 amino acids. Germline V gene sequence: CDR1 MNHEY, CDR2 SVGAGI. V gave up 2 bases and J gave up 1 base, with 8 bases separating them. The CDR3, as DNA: TGTGCCAGCAGTTACAGAGGGCCGAACACTGAAGCTTTCTTT. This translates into CASSYRGPNTEAFF.

CDR3 residues: CASSRGSEFTGELFF. CDR3 nucleotides: TGTGCCAGCAGCCGAGGGAGCGAATTCACCGGGGAGCTGTTTTTT. The J gene is TRBJ2-2, the V gene TRBV4-2; D is possibly TRBD2 (5 bases). The ends were cut back, 4 bases at V and 4 bases at J, with 13 bases in the middle. The CDR3 has 15 residues. Per the germline V gene, CDR1 is LGHNA and CDR2 is YNFKEQ.

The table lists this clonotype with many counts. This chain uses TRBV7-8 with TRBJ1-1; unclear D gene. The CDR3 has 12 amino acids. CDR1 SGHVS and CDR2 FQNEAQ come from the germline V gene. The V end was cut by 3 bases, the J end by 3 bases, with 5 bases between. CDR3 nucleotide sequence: TGTGCCAGCAGCTTCTCCCACACTGAAGCTTTCTTT. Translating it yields CASSFSHTEAFF.

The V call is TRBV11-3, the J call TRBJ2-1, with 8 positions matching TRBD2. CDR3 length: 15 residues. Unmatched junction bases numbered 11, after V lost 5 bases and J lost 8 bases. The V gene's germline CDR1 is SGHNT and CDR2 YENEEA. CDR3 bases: TGTGCCAGCAGCCGAGGGACTAGAGCCAGCGATGAGCAGTTCTTC. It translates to CASSRGTRASDEQFF.

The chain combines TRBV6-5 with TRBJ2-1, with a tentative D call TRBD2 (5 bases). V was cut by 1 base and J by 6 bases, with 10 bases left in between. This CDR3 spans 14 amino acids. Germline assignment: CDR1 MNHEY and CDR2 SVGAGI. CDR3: CASSYWEYGNEQFF. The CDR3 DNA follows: TGTGCCAGCAGTTACTGGGAGTATGGCAATGAGCAGTTCTTC.

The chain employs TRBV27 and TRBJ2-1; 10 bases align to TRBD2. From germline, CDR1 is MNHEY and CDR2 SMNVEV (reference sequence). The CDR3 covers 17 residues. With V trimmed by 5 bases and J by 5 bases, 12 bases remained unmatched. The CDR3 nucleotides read TGTGCCAGCAGTCCCCGGACTAGCGGACAAATAGACAATGAGCAGTTCTTC. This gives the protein CASSPRTSGQIDNEQFF.

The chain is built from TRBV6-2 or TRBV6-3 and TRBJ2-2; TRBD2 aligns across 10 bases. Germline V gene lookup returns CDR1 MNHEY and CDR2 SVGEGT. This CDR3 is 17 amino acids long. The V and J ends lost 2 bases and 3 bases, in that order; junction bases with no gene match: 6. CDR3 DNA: TGTGCCAGCAGTTACCCTCTAGCGGGAGCCGACACCGGGGAGCTGTTTTTT. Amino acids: CASSYPLAGADTGELFF.

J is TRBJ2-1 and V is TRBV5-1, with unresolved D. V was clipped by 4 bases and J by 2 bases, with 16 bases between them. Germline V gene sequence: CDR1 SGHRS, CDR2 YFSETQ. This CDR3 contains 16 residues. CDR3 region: CASSGGVGNPYNEQFF. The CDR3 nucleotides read TGCGCCAGCAGCGGCGGTGTAGGGAATCCCTACAATGAGCAGTTCTTC.

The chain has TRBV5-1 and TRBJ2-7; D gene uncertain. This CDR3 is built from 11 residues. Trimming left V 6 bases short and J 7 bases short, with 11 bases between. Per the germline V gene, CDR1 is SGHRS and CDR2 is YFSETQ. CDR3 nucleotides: TGCGCCAGCAACCCCCTGGGAGAGCAGTACTTC. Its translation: CASNPLGEQYF.

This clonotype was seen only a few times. For the CDR3, the DNA is TGTGCCACCGATACAGGGGGCGAAGCCAAAAACATTCAGTACTTC. It yields the protein CATDTGGEAKNIQYF. The chain is built from TRBV24-1 and TRBJ2-4; 9 bases fit TRBD1. Germline assignment: CDR1 KGHDR and CDR2 SFDVKD. Unmatched junction bases numbered 5, after V lost 9 bases and J lost 0 bases. CDR3 length equals 15 residues.